The rows below give T cell receptor beta chains drawn from one sample of a study of blood T cell repertoires in COVID-19. Assay used: immunoSEQ multiplex PCR; TCRdb lists only in-frame clones, some missing. Of a few hundred thousand clones in the sample, 82% were seen once. The material sequenced was PBMCs or T cells enriched from blood (not recorded which). The receptor set was obtained from a woman aged 55-75 years who had recovered from COVID-19. Each CDR3 is given with its conserved first and last residue. A D gene is named only where the DNA matches it firmly. Rows may omit the clone size; those that give it use once, few, many or a size class.

TRBV2	TRBJ2-2	NA	NA	CASSRQGTGELFF	TGTGCCAGCAGTCGCCAGGGCACCGGGGAGCTGTTTTTT
TRBV6-5	TRBJ2-4	NA	TRBD1	CATRDSLAKNIQYF	TGTGCCACCCGGGACAGCCTAGCCAAAAACATTCAGTACTTC
TRBV7-9	TRBJ2-7	once	TRBD1	CASSSLGQGAQYF	TGTGCCAGCAGCTCTCTAGGACAGGGAGCGCAGTACTTC
TRBV5-5	TRBJ1-3	NA	NA	CASSLSLHRAGNTIYF	TGTGCCAGCAGCTTGTCCCTGCACAGGGCTGGAAACACCATATATTTT
TRBV13	TRBJ2-7	once	TRBD1	CASSPRDRFYEQYF	TGTGCCAGCAGCCCAAGGGACAGATTCTACGAGCAGTACTTC
TRBV4-2	TRBJ2-1	NA	TRBD2	CASSLSGRAAHNEQFF	TGTGCCAGCAGCCTGAGCGGGAGGGCCGCCCACAATGAGCAGTTCTTC
TRBV4-2	TRBJ1-6	NA	NA	CASSQVGRNSPLHF	TGTGCCAGCAGCCAAGTTGGCCGTAATTCACCCCTCCACTTT
TRBV4-2	TRBJ1-6	NA	NA	CASSRAGNSPLHF	TGTGCCAGCAGTCGGGCAGGGAATTCACCCCTCCACTTT
TRBV7-8	TRBJ2-7	NA	TRBD2	CASSLQGLAGPMIF	TGTGCCAGCAGCTTACAGGGACTAGCGGGGCCGATGATCTTC
TRBV19	TRBJ1-1	NA	TRBD1	CASIPGQGNTEAFF	TGTGCCAGTATCCCAGGACAGGGGAACACTGAAGCTTTCTTT
TRBV6-1	TRBJ2-2	once	NA	CASSEKSVLNTGELFF	TGTGCCAGCAGTGAAAAAAGCGTACTAAACACCGGGGAGCTGTTTTTT